Each of the 9 T cell receptor beta chains below was sequenced from the same sample in a study of blood T cell repertoires in COVID-19. Produced via immunoSEQ multiplex PCR; TCRdb's table is partial and in-frame only. The data contain hundreds of thousands of clones, more than 85% of them singletons. Sequencing was performed on PBMCs or T cells enriched from blood (not recorded which). These receptors were obtained from a woman in her sixties who had recovered from COVID-19.

V gene TRBV3-1 (or the pseudogene TRBV3-2) combines with J gene TRBJ1-4; perhaps TRBD1 as D (6 bases). The CDR3 totals 14 residues. Trimming removed 2 bases from V and 9 bases from J, with 13 bases in between. The germline gives CDR1 LGHDT, CDR2 YNNKEL (reference sequence). CDR3 in amino acids: CASSQRGGTQKLFF. In nucleotides, the CDR3 is TGTGCCAGCAGCCAACGGGGGGGCACGCAAAAACTGTTTTTT.

V and J are TRBV5-1 and TRBJ2-3; 10 nucleotides align to TRBD1. The CDR3 extends over 15 amino acids. V trimming: 6 bases; J trimming: 3 bases; junction bases outside the gene matches: 7. From germline, CDR1 is SGHRS and CDR2 YFSETQ. CDR3: CASTRTGGITDTQYF. CDR3 DNA sequence: TGCGCCAGCACCAGGACAGGGGGTATTACAGATACGCAGTATTTT.

The V and J genes are TRBV25-1 and TRBJ1-4; TRBD1 matches 11 bases. The CDR3 is 17 residues long. The V gene end was trimmed by 3 bases and the J gene end by 1 base; junction bases not matched to a gene: 4. Germline V gives CDR1 MGHDK, CDR2 SYGVNS. The chain's CDR3 is CASSDQGQGGTNEKLFF. The CDR3 DNA is TGTGCCAGCAGTGACCAGGGACAGGGGGGAACTAATGAAAAACTGTTTTTT.

The CDR3 region is CASSTQHGGGATYEQYF. The CDR3 coding sequence is TGTGCCAGCAGCACCCAGCACGGCGGGGGGGCGACCTACGAGCAGTACTTC. V and J are TRBV7-6 and TRBJ2-7; 9 nucleotides line up with TRBD2. Germline V CDR1 and CDR2: SGHVS, FNYEAQ. This CDR3 comprises 17 residues. The J segment lost 2 bases and the V segment lost 5 bases, leaving 13 bases of the junction unmatched.

The chain combines TRBV12-3 or TRBV12-4 with TRBJ1-1; TRBD1 matches at 11 bases. The CDR3 consists of 13 residues. After removal of 3 bases from V and 11 bases from J, the junction contained 5 bases not matched to a gene. The DNA of the CDR3 is TGTGCCAGCAGTTTTCTGGGACAGGGGGTGGCTTTCTTT. Translation: CASSFLGQGVAFF.

The chain couples TRBV28 to TRBJ2-4, with D uncertain. The CDR3 is 17 amino acids. Germline CDR1 MDHEN, CDR2 SYDVKM. The V end was cut by 0 bases, the J end by 0 bases, with 12 bases between. The CDR3 loop is CASSLWGRKPAKNIQYF. Written as DNA, the CDR3 is TGTGCCAGCAGTTTATGGGGCAGGAAACCAGCCAAAAACATTCAGTACTTC.

The chain uses TRBV9 and TRBJ1-6, with 7 bases that match TRBD1. V gave up 3 bases and J gave up 0 bases; unmatched junction bases: 9. This CDR3 contains 18 residues. CDR1 SGDLS and CDR2 YYNGEE come from the germline V gene. The CDR3 protein is CASSAADRASSYNSPLHF. CDR3 nucleotide sequence: TGTGCCAGCAGCGCCGCCGACAGGGCTAGCTCCTATAATTCACCCCTCCACTTT. Using reference TRBV9 and TRBJ1-6 for the parts outside the CDR3, the full variable domain is DSGVTQTPKHLITATGQRVTLRCSPRSGDLSVYWYQQSLDQGLQFLIQYYNGEERAKGNILERFSAQQFPDLHSELNLSSLELGDSALYFCASSAADRASSYNSPLHFGNGTRLTVT.

This chain uses TRBV3-1 (or the pseudogene TRBV3-2) with TRBJ2-2; 10 nucleotides agree with TRBD2. The CDR3 spans 17 residues. J was trimmed by 3 bases and V by 0 bases; bases with no gene match: 4. CDR1 LGHDT and CDR2 YNNKEL come from the germline V gene (reference sequence). DNA for the CDR3: TGTGCCAGCAGCCAAGATTTCGGACTAGCGGACACCGGGGAGCTGTTTTTT. Translation gives CASSQDFGLADTGELFF.

The CDR3 protein is CASSQPSDRLSRGTGELFF. The CDR3 DNA sequence: TGCGCCAGCAGTCAACCCTCGGACAGGCTCTCCCGAGGCACCGGGGAGCTGTTTTTT. The chain has TRBV23-1 and TRBJ2-2, with 7 bases matching TRBD1. TRBV23-1 is known as an ORF, though its function is uncertain. The CDR3 runs to 19 residues. With 2 bases clipped from V and 4 bases from J, the junction kept 16 bases outside the gene matches.